Shown below are 21 T cell receptor beta chains from a single sample sequenced in a study of T cell responses to AZD1222 COVID-19 vaccine. Sequenced by immunoSEQ multiplex PCR; TCRdb stores in-frame clones only, minus some. The profile shows some 200,000 clones, approximately 90% of them singletons. The sample consisted of peripheral blood, taken on day 0 of AZD1222 vaccination. These receptors originate from an adult in good health.

This sequence joins TRBV5-1 and TRBJ1-6; TRBD1 matches 8 bases. This CDR3 is 18 amino acids long. Germline values: CDR1 SGHRS, CDR2 YFSETQ. J gave up 0 bases and V 2 bases, and 7 bases lay outside the gene matches. DNA of the CDR3: TGCGCCAGCAGCTTAGCGGACAGGGCAAGCTCCTATAATTCACCCCTCCACTTT. Translating it yields CASSLADRASSYNSPLHF.

The rearrangement uses TRBV11-2 and TRBJ2-7; 8 bases match TRBD2. Trimming took 1 base from V and 5 from J; bases not matched to a gene: 1. Germline CDR1 is SGHAT and CDR2 is FQNNGV. The CDR3 is 13 residues long. DNA of the CDR3: TGTGCCAGCAGCTTAGGGACTAGCAACGAGCAGTACTTC. Protein sequence: CASSLGTSNEQYF.

The V call is TRBV4-3, the J call TRBJ2-1, with TRBD2 matching over 12 bases. The CDR3 consists of 15 residues. J lost 9 bases, V lost 4 bases, and 7 bases had no gene match. Germline values: CDR1 LGHNA, CDR2 YSLEER. CDR3 loop: CASSRASGGATEQFF. The CDR3 DNA sequence: TGCGCCAGCAGCCGAGCTAGCGGGGGGGCCACTGAGCAGTTCTTC.

The V gene is TRBV6-5, the J gene TRBJ2-2; D remains unclear. Germline V CDR1 and CDR2: MNHEY, SVGAGI. The germline V and J ends were trimmed by 5 bases and 6 bases, with 10 bases remaining between them. The CDR3 runs 13 residues. The CDR3 loop is CASSPRGAGELFF. The CDR3 DNA follows: TGTGCCAGCAGTCCCCGTGGGGCCGGGGAGCTGTTTTTT.

The rearrangement joins TRBV19 to TRBJ2-7; 7 bases align to TRBD1. The CDR3 has 13 amino acids. Germline V lookup: CDR1 LNHDA, CDR2 SQIVND (reference sequence). Trimming at V came to 0 bases and at J to 6 bases, leaving 2 bases not matched to a gene. CDR3 region: CASSIDDRAEQYF. The CDR3 DNA sequence: TGTGCCAGTAGTATAGATGACAGGGCCGAGCAGTACTTC. The variable domain in full, completed from reference TRBV19 and TRBJ2-7, reads DGGITQSPKYLFRKEGQNVTLSCEQNLNHDAMYWYRQDPGQGLRLIYYSQIVNDFQKGDIAEGYSVSREKKESFPLTVTSAQKNPTAFYLCASSIDDRAEQYFGPGTRLTVT.

The chain is built from TRBV19 and TRBJ1-3; no clear D. V lost 7 bases to trimming and J lost 0 bases, with 13 bases between them. In germline, CDR1 is LNHDA, CDR2 SQIVND (reference sequence). The CDR3 has 15 amino acids. In nucleotides, the CDR3 is TGTGCCAGTACCCCGGGCGTTTTCTCTGGAAACACCATATATTTT. It encodes CASTPGVFSGNTIYF. Full variable domain (rest looked up from reference TRBV19 and TRBJ1-3): DGGITQSPKYLFRKEGQNVTLSCEQNLNHDAMYWYRQDPGQGLRLIYYSQIVNDFQKGDIAEGYSVSREKKESFPLTVTSAQKNPTAFYLCASTPGVFSGNTIYFGEGSWLTVV.

To note about this clone: At one boundary the junction diverges from the germline segment, which might be a read error. V gene TRBV7-7 combines with J gene TRBJ2-1, with 7 bases fitting TRBD1. CDR1 is SSHAT, CDR2 FNYEAQ, per germline (reference sequence). The CDR3 is made up of 13 amino acids. CDR3 sequence: CASSLGDRDSQFF. In nucleotides, the CDR3 is TGTGCTAGCAGCTTAGGGGACCGGGACAGTCAGTTCTTC.

The chain recombines TRBV7-9 with TRBJ1-5; D is perhaps TRBD1 (5 bases). The CDR3 covers 16 residues. The germline V and J ends were trimmed by 7 bases and 1 base, with 17 bases remaining between them. Germline V gives CDR1 SEHNR, CDR2 FQNEAQ (reference sequence). The CDR3: CASTRTGTGSNQPQHF. CDR3 bases: TGTGCCAGCACTAGAACCGGGACCGGGAGCAATCAGCCCCAGCATTTT. The complete variable domain, with remaining parts taken from reference TRBV7-9 and TRBJ1-5, reads DTGVSQNPRHKITKRGQNVTFRCDPISEHNRLYWYRQTLGQGPEFLTYFQNEAQLEKSRLLSDRFSAERPKGSFSTLEIQRTEQGDSAMYLCASTRTGTGSNQPQHFGDGTRLSIL.

This chain joins TRBV7-9 and TRBJ2-7; D is ambiguous. In germline, CDR1 is SEHNR, CDR2 FQNEAQ (reference sequence). The CDR3 covers 15 residues. The V end lost 4 bases, the J end lost 0 bases, and 13 bases lay between the germline ends. The CDR3 sequence is CASSSKLRSSYEQYF. The DNA for the CDR3 is TGTGCCAGCAGCTCGAAACTTAGGAGCTCCTACGAGCAGTACTTC.

The gene calls are TRBV21-1 and TRBJ1-1; the table names TRBD1, a call not compared with the DNA. TRBV21-1 is designated a pseudogene. There are 14 residues in the CDR3. Written as DNA, the CDR3 is TGTGCCAGCCTTAAACAGGGGGCTTGGACTGAAGCTTTCTTT. It codes for CASLKQGAWTEAFF.

This chain joins TRBV14 and TRBJ1-4, with 10 bases lining up with TRBD1. Germline CDR1 reads SGHDN; CDR2 reads FVKESK. V lost 2 bases and J lost 12; bases outside the gene matches: 6. This CDR3 region has 14 residues. CDR3 region: CASSQWGQGTELFF. The DNA of the CDR3 is TGTGCCAGCAGCCAATGGGGACAGGGGACGGAACTGTTTTTT.

V gene TRBV27 combines with J gene TRBJ1-1, with TRBD1 identical over 8 bases. Germline CDR1 reads MNHEY; CDR2 reads SMNVEV (reference sequence). The CDR3 runs 15 residues. Trimming took 4 bases from V and 3 from J; bases not matched to a gene: 7. This CDR3 reads CASSSSPGGYTEAFF. In DNA, the CDR3 is TGTGCCAGCAGTTCCAGTCCAGGGGGCTACACTGAAGCTTTCTTT.

This clone appeared once. The chain carries TRBV11-2 and TRBJ1-3; D possibly corresponds to TRBD1 (6 bases). Looked up from germline, CDR1 is SGHAT and CDR2 is FQNNGV. V lost 2 bases to trimming and J lost 0 bases, with 14 bases between them. The CDR3 is made up of 17 amino acids. CDR3 sequence reads: CASSLSGQGNSGNTIYF. The CDR3 coding sequence is TGTGCCAGCAGCTTAAGTGGCCAGGGGAACTCTGGAAACACCATATATTTT.

DNA of the CDR3: TGTGCCAGCAGTCTCACAGTCACAGGGTCGGACACCGGGGAGCTGTTTTTT. Its translation is CASSLTVTGSDTGELFF. V is TRBV6-6 and J is TRBJ2-2; D might be TRBD1 (6 bases). Trimming left V 5 bases short and J 3 bases short, with 19 bases between. The CDR3 sequence is 17 residues long. Per germline, CDR1 MNHNY and CDR2 SVGAGI (reference sequence).

This sequence joins TRBV6-2 or TRBV6-3 and TRBJ1-1, with 8 bases matching TRBD1. The CDR3 spans 16 residues. Trimming removed 2 bases from V and 0 bases from J; junction bases left unmatched: 5. CDR1 MNHEY and CDR2 SVGEGT come from the germline V gene. CDR3 in DNA: TGTGCCAGCAGTTACCCGACAGGGGACCTGAACACTGAAGCTTTCTTT. Translating gives CASSYPTGDLNTEAFF.

The chain carries TRBV19 and TRBJ1-1; D is possibly TRBD1 (6 bases). The CDR3 covers 15 residues. V was pared by 9 bases and J by 1 base, with 18 bases between. Germline assignment: CDR1 LNHDA and CDR2 SQIVND (reference sequence). CDR3 protein: CASDPGGIRNTEAFF. The CDR3 region has the DNA TGTGCCAGCGACCCGGGGGGCATAAGGAACACTGAAGCTTTCTTT.

The chain employs TRBV4-3 and TRBJ1-1; unclear D gene. V shed 3 bases and J shed 1 base, with 12 bases lying between them. Germline assignment: CDR1 LGHNA and CDR2 YSLEER. The CDR3 length is 15 residues. Here the CDR3 reads CASSHAVTENTEAFF. CDR3 sequence (DNA): TGCGCCAGCAGCCATGCCGTTACAGAGAACACTGAAGCTTTCTTT.

The chain couples TRBV3-1 (or the pseudogene TRBV3-2) to TRBJ2-3; D might be TRBD2 (6 bases). The CDR3 sequence is 16 residues long. Germline-derived CDR1 and CDR2 are LGHDT and YNNKEL (reference sequence). V lost 1 base, J lost 2 bases, and 13 bases lay in between. The CDR3 DNA is TGTGCCAGCAGCCAAGCCGGGGGAAGTATCACAGATACGCAGTATTTT. Translated: CASSQAGGSITDTQYF.

V usage is TRBV5-5 and J usage is TRBJ2-7; 7 bases line up with TRBD2. The V and J ends lost 1 base and 2 bases, in that order; junction bases with no gene match: 3. This CDR3 has 14 amino acids. Germline V gene sequence: CDR1 SGHKS, CDR2 YYEKEE (reference sequence). The CDR3 loop reads CASSLLGGTYEQYF. The CDR3 DNA reads as TGTGCCAGCAGCTTGCTGGGGGGGACCTACGAGCAGTACTTC. The full variable domain, in which reference TRBV5-5 and TRBJ2-7 provide the parts outside the CDR3, is DAGVTQSPTHLIKTRGQQVTLRCSPISGHKSVSWYQQVLGQGPQFIFQYYEKEERGRGNFPDRFSARQFPNYSSELNVNALLLGDSALYLCASSLLGGTYEQYFGPGTRLTVT.

V is TRBV28 and J is TRBJ1-2, with D unresolved. The CDR3 runs to 12 residues. Germline V lookup: CDR1 MDHEN, CDR2 SYDVKM. V shed 5 bases and J shed 7 bases, with 11 bases lying between them. The CDR3 sequence: CASSDPRGGYTF. The CDR3 DNA follows: TGTGCCAGCAGTGATCCACGGGGTGGCTACACCTTC.

The table lists this clone with a count of one. The chain links TRBV18 to TRBJ1-6, with D possibly TRBD1 on 5 matching bases. Germline lookup yields CDR1 KGHSH and CDR2 LQKENI. The V and J ends lost 5 bases and 0 bases respectively, with 11 bases between them. There are 16 residues in the CDR3. CDR3 DNA: TGTGCCAGCTCAGGGACGCTTAGCTCCTATAATTCACCCCTCCACTTT. Amino acid sequence: CASSGTLSSYNSPLHF.